The 30 T cell receptor beta chains below were found in one sample sequenced in a study of blood T cell repertoires in COVID-19. The table came from immunoSEQ multiplex PCR; TCRdb's copy has only in-frame clones and leaves some out. The sample holds about 70,000 clones, about 90% seen once. Sequences were obtained from peripheral blood. These receptor sequences come from a man aged 60 to 69 with acute or convalescent COVID-19.

The J gene is TRBJ1-3, the V gene TRBV4-1; 7 bases agree with TRBD1. The CDR3 runs to 18 residues. J was trimmed by 0 bases and V by 8 bases; bases with no gene match: 16. The germline CDR1 and CDR2 sequences are MGHRA and YSYEKL. The CDR3 DNA is TGCGCCAGCGGCGGACGACAGGGTCTGGCGACCTCTGGAAACACCATATATTTT. Translation gives CASGGRQGLATSGNTIYF.

The rearrangement joins TRBV29-1 to TRBJ1-1, with a possible D match to TRBD1 (6 bases). Trimming stripped 4 bases from V and 0 bases from J, with 9 bases between. CDR3 length: 13 residues. Germline V lookup: CDR1 SQVTM, CDR2 ANQGSEA. The CDR3 region is CSVAQGMNTEAFF. The CDR3 nucleotides read TGCAGCGTTGCGCAGGGGATGAACACTGAAGCTTTCTTT.

V and J are TRBV5-1 and TRBJ2-7; TRBD1 is a possible D gene (7 bases). V dropped 4 bases and J dropped 2 bases, with 13 bases sitting between them. The CDR3 consists of 14 residues. The germline CDR1 and CDR2 sequences are SGHRS and YFSETQ. The CDR3 loop reads CASSVQGGAYEQYF. CDR3 in DNA: TGCGCCAGCAGCGTCCAGGGGGGAGCCTACGAGCAGTACTTC.

The gene calls are TRBV6-5 and TRBJ2-3; no firm D call. Trimming cost V 8 bases and J 3 bases, with 9 bases left between them. Germline CDR1 reads MNHEY; CDR2 reads SVGAGI. This CDR3 contains 12 residues. The CDR3 sequence: CASGRSTDTQYF. As DNA, the CDR3 is TGTGCCAGCGGGCGATCGACAGATACGCAGTATTTT.

This chain uses TRBV3-1 (or the pseudogene TRBV3-2) with TRBJ1-6, with 9 nucleotides matching TRBD1. There are 15 residues in the CDR3. The ends lost 3 bases at V and 6 bases at J; junction bases unmatched: 3. Germline V gives CDR1 LGHDT, CDR2 YNNKEL (reference sequence). This CDR3 reads CASSHRQGGNSPLHF. Written as DNA, the CDR3 is TGTGCCAGCAGCCATAGACAGGGGGGTAATTCACCCCTCCACTTT.

V and J are TRBV7-8 and TRBJ2-1, with 13 bases that match TRBD2. Germline CDR1 reads SGHVS; CDR2 reads FQNEAQ. The CDR3 totals 19 residues. V lost 5 bases, J lost 4 bases, and 14 bases stayed unmatched. CDR3 bases: TGTGCCAGCAGCCCGAGGGAACCCGGGACTAGCGGGGTTTACAATGAGCAGTTCTTC. Translated, it gives CASSPREPGTSGVYNEQFF.

J is TRBJ2-1 and V is TRBV6-2 or TRBV6-3, with 7 bases lining up with TRBD2. Trimming removed 5 bases from V and 10 bases from J; junction bases left unmatched: 5. CDR3 size: 12 residues. CDR1 MNHEY and CDR2 SVGEGT come from the germline V gene. The CDR3 here is CASSLPRGEQFF. CDR3 nucleotides: TGTGCCAGCAGTCTTCCGCGGGGGGAGCAGTTCTTC.

CDR3 DNA sequence: TGTGCCAGCAGACAGGGGAGACAGCCCCAGCATTTT. Protein product: CASRQGRQPQHF. The chain combines TRBV6-5 with TRBJ1-5; 7 bases are a match to TRBD1. In germline, CDR1 is MNHEY, CDR2 SVGAGI. There are 12 residues in the CDR3. The V and J ends lost 6 bases and 7 bases, in that order; junction bases with no gene match: 3.

This chain connects TRBV2 to TRBJ1-6; D may be TRBD1 (6 bases). This CDR3 spans 14 amino acids. Germline V gene lookup returns CDR1 SNHLY and CDR2 FYNNEI. Trimming removed 5 bases at V and 7 bases at J, with 12 bases between. CDR3 protein: CASSQGFMNSPLHF. The CDR3, as DNA: TGTGCCAGCAGTCAGGGGTTCATGAATTCACCCCTCCACTTT.

The rearrangement uses TRBV19 and TRBJ1-1; 9 bases line up with TRBD1. Trimming removed 4 bases from V and 6 bases from J; junction bases left unmatched: 9. Per germline, CDR1 LNHDA and CDR2 SQIVND (reference sequence). The CDR3 spans 15 residues. The CDR3 sequence is CASSKWGQGNAEAFF. The DNA for the CDR3 is TGTGCCAGTAGTAAGTGGGGACAGGGCAACGCTGAAGCTTTCTTT.

This clone was counted a single time. The chain uses TRBV6-5 and TRBJ2-7, with 10 positions matching TRBD1. The CDR3 covers 15 residues. The germline CDR1 and CDR2 sequences are MNHEY and SVGAGI. Unmatched junction bases numbered 8, after V lost 9 bases and J lost 0 bases. As DNA, the CDR3 is TGTGCCAGGAGGGACAGGGGTGAGCTCTCCTACGAGCAGTACTTC. This translates into CARRDRGELSYEQYF.

The V call is TRBV24-1, the J call TRBJ1-1; no reliable D call. CDR3 length equals 14 residues. Germline assignment: CDR1 KGHDR and CDR2 SFDVKD. V lost 3 bases and J 4 bases, leaving 11 bases between the germline ends. The CDR3 DNA follows: TGTGCCACCAGTGATCCCAGGCTGAGCACTGAAGCTTTCTTT. It encodes CATSDPRLSTEAFF.

The J gene is TRBJ1-2, the V gene TRBV28; 8 nucleotides match TRBD1. The CDR3 runs 16 residues. V was clipped by 2 bases and J by 7 bases; unmatched bases: 12. Germline loops: CDR1 MDHEN, CDR2 SYDVKM. The DNA for the CDR3 is TGTGCCAGCAGTTTAAACCTAGAACAGGGGGTTATTGGCTACACCTTC. Its protein product is CASSLNLEQGVIGYTF.

The chain combines TRBV5-1 with TRBJ1-1; 7 positions agree with TRBD1. The CDR3 contains 16 residues. In germline, CDR1 is SGHRS, CDR2 YFSETQ. Trimming at V came to 0 bases and at J to 0 bases, leaving 5 bases not matched to a gene. CDR3 in amino acids: CASSLVPTGLNTEAFF. The CDR3 nucleotides read TGCGCCAGCAGCTTGGTCCCGACAGGGCTGAACACTGAAGCTTTCTTT.

The chain recombines TRBV9 with TRBJ2-2; D is uncertain. The CDR3 covers 15 residues. Germline assignment: CDR1 SGDLS and CDR2 YYNGEE. Trimming took off 4 bases at V and 4 bases at J, with 14 bases between the two ends. CDR3 region: CASSPPPWATGELFF. The CDR3 DNA sequence: TGTGCCAGCAGCCCCCCCCCATGGGCCACCGGGGAGCTGTTTTTT.

The chain is built from TRBV19 and TRBJ1-5; D unresolved. In germline, CDR1 is LNHDA, CDR2 SQIVND (reference sequence). Trimming took off 1 base at V and 0 bases at J, with 7 bases between the two ends. CDR3 length: 15 residues. DNA for the CDR3: TGTGCCAGTAGTATAGCCCTTTCTAGCAATCAGCCCCAGCATTTT. This gives the protein CASSIALSSNQPQHF. The whole variable domain, remainder taken from reference TRBV19 and TRBJ1-5, is DGGITQSPKYLFRKEGQNVTLSCEQNLNHDAMYWYRQDPGQGLRLIYYSQIVNDFQKGDIAEGYSVSREKKESFPLTVTSAQKNPTAFYLCASSIALSSNQPQHFGDGTRLSIL.

The genes are TRBV5-6 and TRBJ2-5; possible D gene TRBD1, 6 bases. CDR1 SGHDT and CDR2 YYEEEE come from the germline V gene. The V and J ends lost 2 bases and 2 bases respectively, with 16 bases between them. CDR3 length: 16 amino acids. The CDR3 spells CASSLTRGRVQETQYF. The CDR3 coding sequence is TGTGCCAGCAGCTTAACCAGGGGCAGAGTTCAAGAGACCCAGTACTTC. Full variable domain (outside the CDR3, taken from reference TRBV5-6 and TRBJ2-5): DAGVTQSPTHLIKTRGQQVTLRCSPKSGHDTVSWYQQALGQGPQFIFQYYEEEERQRGNFPDRFSGHQFPNYSSELNVNALLLGDSALYLCASSLTRGRVQETQYFGPGTRLLVL.

J is TRBJ2-2 and V is TRBV24-1; D is possibly TRBD1 (6 bases). The CDR3 spans 19 residues. Deletions cut 4 bases from V and 3 bases from J, with 23 bases between. The germline gives CDR1 KGHDR, CDR2 SFDVKD. The CDR3 coding sequence is TGTGCCACCAGTGACCGGTGGCAGGGAAGACAGGCCTACACCGGGGAGCTGTTTTTT. It encodes CATSDRWQGRQAYTGELFF.

The genes are TRBV11-2 and TRBJ2-7, with 12 bases aligning to TRBD2. Germline V gives CDR1 SGHAT, CDR2 FQNNGV. The CDR3 length is 14 residues. V trimming: 3 bases; J trimming: 6 bases; junction bases outside the gene matches: 3. This chain's CDR3 is CASSLTSGGSEQYF. DNA of the CDR3: TGTGCCAGCAGCTTGACTAGCGGGGGCAGCGAGCAGTACTTC. The whole variable domain, filled in from reference TRBV11-2 and TRBJ2-7, reads EAGVAQSPRYKIIEKRQSVAFWCNPISGHATLYWYQQILGQGPKLLIQFQNNGVVDDSQLPKDRFSAERLKGVDSTLKIQPAKLEDSAVYLCASSLTSGGSEQYFGPGTRLTVT.

The chain employs TRBV2 and TRBJ1-2; 8 nucleotides match TRBD1. The trim removed 6 bases at V and 5 bases at J, leaving 11 bases unmatched. Germline CDR1 and CDR2: SNHLY and FYNNEI. There are 15 residues in the CDR3. The CDR3 DNA reads TGTGCCAGCAGCGGGACGCGACAGGGGTTATATGGCTACACCTTC. Its protein product is CASSGTRQGLYGYTF.

The genes are TRBV11-3 and TRBJ2-1, with 14 bases fitting TRBD2. This CDR3 is 19 amino acids long. V trimming: 2 bases; J trimming: 7 bases; junction bases outside the gene matches: 13. CDR1 and CDR2 (germline): SGHNT, YENEEA. The CDR3 nucleotides are TGTGCCAGCAGCTTATACCCCCCCGGGACTAGCGGGGGAACAAATGAGCAGTTCTTC. Translating it yields CASSLYPPGTSGGTNEQFF.

In this sample, this clone turned up a few times. The chain joins TRBV10-3 to TRBJ1-1; D perhaps matches TRBD1 (5 bases). Trimming took 4 bases from V and 4 from J, leaving 22 bases between them. CDR3 length: 17 amino acids. From germline, CDR1 is ENHRY and CDR2 SYGVKD. In DNA form, the CDR3 reads TGTGCCATCAGTGGAGGCGGGACTCTCGCAGCGGGCACTGAAGCTTTCTTT. It specifies CAISGGGTLAAGTEAFF.

In DNA form, the CDR3 reads TGTGCCACCTCACCGGGGGGGTGGTATGGCTACACCTTC. Translating it yields CATSPGGWYGYTF. The chain employs TRBV24-1 and TRBJ1-2, with D possibly matching TRBD1 (5 bases). This CDR3 has 13 residues. V was clipped by 9 bases and J by 5 bases, with 15 bases between them. Germline CDR1 is KGHDR and CDR2 is SFDVKD.

The chain joins TRBV4-1 to TRBJ2-2; no firm D call. Germline V gene data show CDR1 as MGHRA and CDR2 as YSYEKL. The CDR3 is made up of 15 amino acids. V was pared by 2 bases and J by 3 bases, with 10 bases between. In nucleotides, the CDR3 is TGCGCCAGCAGCCAAACATTTGTTGACACCGGGGAGCTGTTTTTT. Translated, it gives CASSQTFVDTGELFF.

This rearrangement joins TRBV13 to TRBJ1-2, with 9 bases matching TRBD1. After removal of 5 bases from V and 2 bases from J, the junction contained 9 bases not matched to a gene. Germline V CDR1 and CDR2: PRHDT, FYEKMQ (reference sequence). This CDR3 has 16 amino acids. The DNA for the CDR3 is TGTGCCAGCAGCCAAAACACCGGGACAGGGAACTATGGCTACACCTTC. The encoded protein is CASSQNTGTGNYGYTF.

The genes are TRBV6-5 and TRBJ1-3; 7 bases are a match to TRBD1. The germline gives CDR1 MNHEY, CDR2 SVGAGI. V shed 8 bases and J 3 bases; nucleotides not matched to a gene: 7. CDR3 length equals 14 residues. The CDR3 DNA follows: TGTGCCAGCGAAACAGGGGTTAGTGGAAACACCATATATTTT. It is translated as CASETGVSGNTIYF.

The chain has TRBV3-1 (or the pseudogene TRBV3-2) and TRBJ2-3, with 7 positions matching TRBD2. The CDR3 runs to 17 residues. CDR1 is LGHDT and CDR2 is YNNKEL in the germline V gene (reference sequence). The J segment lost 4 bases and the V segment lost 1 base, leaving 11 bases of the junction unmatched. This chain's CDR3 is CASSQGMSSGLSDTQYF. The CDR3 DNA is TGTGCCAGCAGCCAAGGGATGTCTAGCGGTCTATCAGATACGCAGTATTTT.

V usage is TRBV9 and J usage is TRBJ1-1; TRBD1 aligns across 7 bases. J was trimmed by 7 bases and V by 4 bases; bases with no gene match: 13. This CDR3 is built from 15 residues. Germline-derived CDR1 and CDR2 are SGDLS and YYNGEE. The CDR3 loop reads CASSFSPGGELEAFF. CDR3 sequence (DNA): TGTGCCAGCAGCTTCTCCCCAGGGGGAGAACTTGAAGCTTTCTTT.

This rearrangement joins TRBV7-6 to TRBJ1-1; TRBD1 matches at 10 bases. V shed 2 bases and J 6 bases; nucleotides not matched to a gene: 6. The CDR3 extends over 15 amino acids. Germline V CDR1 and CDR2: SGHVS, FNYEAQ. CDR3 amino acids: CASSLLPGQGSEAFF. The CDR3 DNA is TGTGCCAGCAGCTTATTGCCGGGACAGGGGTCTGAAGCTTTCTTT.

The chain recombines TRBV19 with TRBJ1-5, with D possibly TRBD1 on 6 matching bases. Between the trimmed V and J ends, which lost 2 bases and 6 bases, there was a span of 17 bases. The CDR3 length is 16 residues. Germline V lookup: CDR1 LNHDA, CDR2 SQIVND (reference sequence). CDR3 sequence: CASSIPGHNWGQPQHF. The CDR3 nucleotides are TGTGCCAGTAGTATACCGGGACACAACTGGGGTCAGCCCCAGCATTTT.